The 32 T cell receptor beta chains presented below share a single source sample, sequenced in a study of blood T cell repertoires in COVID-19 (dated by TCRdb to about 2020). Receptors were amplified or captured by the immunoSEQ multiplex PCR assay. TCRdb stores this immuneACCESS table with in-frame sequences only. Part of the clones is absent; in the studies checked, under half of the shortfall reflects unresolved V genes, and no reason is known for the rest. Present in this sample are 150,000 to 200,000 clones, almost 90% of which were seen just once. The ten largest make up about 0.59% of the sample. Sequencing was carried out using peripheral blood. The origin of the receptors is a man over 45 with acute or convalescent COVID-19.

The chain combines TRBV25-1 with TRBJ2-7, with 9 bases matching TRBD1. The CDR3 contains 13 residues. Germline-derived CDR1 and CDR2 are MGHDK and SYGVNS. CDR3 in amino acids: CDVGTGSVYEQYF. CDR3 bases: TGTGACGTCGGGACAGGGAGTGTCTACGAGCAGTACTTC.

J is TRBJ2-3 and V is TRBV5-8, with 7 bases matching TRBD2. Germline CDR1 and CDR2: SGHTS and YDEGEE. After removal of 0 bases from V and 4 bases from J, the junction contained 2 bases not matched to a gene. The CDR3 contains 14 residues. CDR3: CASSLGTRADTQYF. The CDR3 nucleotides are TGTGCCAGCAGCTTGGGGACTAGGGCAGATACGCAGTATTTT.

Here the CDR3 reads CATSSLVGGEAFF. The CDR3 DNA sequence: TGTGCCACCAGCAGCTTGGTGGGGGGGGAAGCTTTCTTT. The V and J genes are TRBV15 and TRBJ1-1, with D perhaps TRBD1 (5 bases). V shed 3 bases and J shed 8 bases, with 13 bases lying between them. The CDR3 is made up of 13 amino acids. Per the germline V gene, CDR1 is LNHNV and CDR2 is YYDKDF (reference sequence).

The chain carries TRBV28 and TRBJ2-5; maybe TRBD2 (9 bases). The CDR3 covers 18 residues. Germline CDR1 is MDHEN and CDR2 is SYDVKM. Trimming removed 7 bases at V and 5 bases at J, with 29 bases between. CDR3 nucleotides: TGTGCCAGCACCCCCCCGGACAGGGTCGGGACTAGCATGGAGACCCAGTACTTC. This sequence encodes CASTPPDRVGTSMETQYF.

V is TRBV7-3 and J is TRBJ2-2; 7 bases are shared with TRBD2. Looked up from germline, CDR1 is SGHTA and CDR2 is FQGTGA. This CDR3 spans 15 amino acids. V lost 5 bases, J lost 2 bases, and 5 bases stayed unmatched. DNA for the CDR3: TGTGCCAGCAGCCCGAGGGACTACAACACCGGGGAGCTGTTTTTT. Translating it yields CASSPRDYNTGELFF.

The rearrangement links TRBV4-3 to TRBJ1-4; the D is unclear. The CDR3 length is 17 residues. Trimming cost V 0 bases and J 4 bases, with 15 bases left between them. Germline lookup yields CDR1 LGHNA and CDR2 YSLEER. CDR3 region: CASSQDVLQSFNEKLFF. The CDR3 DNA sequence: TGCGCCAGCAGCCAAGATGTGTTACAGAGCTTTAATGAAAAACTGTTTTTT.

This clone was counted a few times. The chain combines TRBV4-2 with TRBJ1-1; 7 positions agree with TRBD1. Germline CDR1 LGHNA, CDR2 YNFKEQ. V shed 1 base, J shed 4 bases, and the junction held 6 bases outside the gene matches. The CDR3 totals 15 residues. The CDR3 region is CASSQGQGGGTEAFF. The CDR3, as DNA: TGTGCCAGCAGCCAAGGACAGGGTGGAGGCACTGAAGCTTTCTTT.

This sequence joins TRBV5-1 and TRBJ2-1; D possibly corresponds to TRBD1 (6 bases). CDR1 is SGHRS, CDR2 YFSETQ, per germline. The CDR3 has 15 residues. V dropped 3 bases and J dropped 0 bases, with 10 bases sitting between them. The CDR3 is CASSSQGSSYNEQFF. In DNA form, the CDR3 reads TGCGCCAGCAGCTCTCAGGGGTCCTCCTACAATGAGCAGTTCTTC.

The chain has TRBV5-1 and TRBJ2-1; TRBD2 matches 8 bases. V gave up 4 bases and J gave up 8 bases; unmatched junction bases: 8. CDR1 is SGHRS and CDR2 is YFSETQ in the germline V gene. The CDR3 loop spans 14 amino acids. The CDR3, as DNA: TGCGCCAGCAGCCCAAGCGGGAGAATCGATGAGCAGTTCTTC. Residues: CASSPSGRIDEQFF.

The chain recombines TRBV19 with TRBJ1-1, with 7 bases identical to TRBD1. This CDR3 comprises 13 residues. CDR1 is LNHDA and CDR2 is SQIVND in the germline V gene (reference sequence). The J segment lost 5 bases and the V segment lost 7 bases, leaving 7 bases of the junction unmatched. CDR3: CASKAQGMTEAFF. The DNA for the CDR3 is TGTGCCAGTAAGGCACAGGGGATGACTGAAGCTTTCTTT.

CDR3: CASSPSGSYEQYF. In DNA, the CDR3 is TGTGCCAGCAGTCCTAGCGGGAGCTACGAGCAGTACTTC. The genes are TRBV27 and TRBJ2-7, with 10 bases fitting TRBD2. The CDR3 is 13 amino acids. The junction had 1 base not matched to a gene; V was cut back by 5 bases and J by 3 bases. Germline CDR1 is MNHEY and CDR2 is SMNVEV (reference sequence).

This clone has a single count. CDR3 coding DNA: TGTGCCATCAGTTCTCAGGGGGATCAGCCCCAGCATTTT. Translation: CAISSQGDQPQHF. This rearrangement joins TRBV10-3 to TRBJ1-5; 7 nucleotides line up with TRBD1. Germline V lookup: CDR1 ENHRY, CDR2 SYGVKD. The CDR3 runs 13 residues. V was pared by 5 bases and J by 5 bases, with 3 bases of the junction left unmatched.

The table lists this clone with a count of one. The rearrangement joins TRBV6-5 to TRBJ2-2; no clear D. Germline CDR1 MNHEY, CDR2 SVGAGI. The CDR3 is 13 residues long. The V end was cut by 7 bases, the J end by 1 base, with 7 bases between. CDR3 region: CASTILNTGELFF. CDR3 coding DNA: TGTGCCAGCACCATTTTGAACACCGGGGAGCTGTTTTTT.

J is TRBJ1-1 and V is TRBV7-2; TRBD1 aligns across 7 bases. Unmatched junction bases numbered 4, after V lost 3 bases and J lost 0 bases. This CDR3 is 15 amino acids long. CDR1 and CDR2 (germline): SGHTA, FQGNSA. The DNA of the CDR3 is TGTGCCAGCAGCTTCCAGGGGGGCATGAACACTGAAGCTTTCTTT. Translated: CASSFQGGMNTEAFF.

V usage is TRBV5-1 and J usage is TRBJ2-1, with TRBD1 as a possible D gene (6 bases). V was shortened by 4 bases and J by 0 bases, with 11 bases between the two germline ends. Germline CDR1 is SGHRS and CDR2 is YFSETQ. The CDR3 is 15 amino acids. CDR3 in amino acids: CASSPGQSSYNEQFF. The CDR3 region has the DNA TGCGCCAGCAGCCCCGGACAGAGCTCCTACAATGAGCAGTTCTTC.

Note on this clone: The sample contains more than one DNA sequence encoding this CDR3. The rearrangement joins TRBV30 to TRBJ1-3, with 8 nucleotides matching TRBD1. This CDR3 has 13 amino acids. Germline CDR1 GTSNPN, CDR2 SVGIG (reference sequence). Losses at the gene ends were 5 bases for V and 0 bases for J; bases not matched to a gene: 0. CDR3: CAWGTGSGNTIYF. CDR3 DNA sequence: TGTGCCTGGGGGACAGGCTCTGGAAACACCATATATTTT.

CDR3 sequence reads: CASSQTLATGVEQYF. The CDR3, as DNA: TGTGCCAGCAGTCAAACTTTAGCGACAGGGGTCGAGCAGTACTTC. The chain links TRBV6-5 to TRBJ2-7; 8 nucleotides line up with TRBD1. With V trimmed by 5 bases and J by 6 bases, 12 bases remained unmatched. This CDR3 has 15 residues. Germline V gene data show CDR1 as MNHEY and CDR2 as SVGAGI.

In the case of this clone: One base separates it from a far larger clone, so it is likely a read error. V usage is TRBV7-8 and J usage is TRBJ2-2; 8 nucleotides match TRBD2. V shed 5 bases and J 4 bases; nucleotides not matched to a gene: 6. The CDR3 contains 15 residues. Germline values: CDR1 SGHVS, CDR2 FQNEAQ. DNA of the CDR3: TGTGCCAGCAGCAACCCGGGGGGGGGCACCGGGGAGCTGTTTTTT. Its translation is CASSNPGGGTGELFF.

V gene TRBV6-5 combines with J gene TRBJ1-1; unclear D gene. Germline CDR1 is MNHEY and CDR2 is SVGAGI. V was pared by 2 bases and J by 2 bases, with 9 bases between. This CDR3 comprises 14 residues. In DNA, the CDR3 is TGTGCCAGCAGTTACGCGGGGATAAACACTGAAGCTTTCTTT. Protein: CASSYAGINTEAFF.

This chain uses TRBV29-1 with TRBJ2-1; D not resolved. The CDR3 is 12 amino acids. V was clipped by 7 bases and J by 1 base, with 8 bases between them. CDR1 is SQVTM, CDR2 ANQGSEA, per germline. The CDR3 protein is CSGKRSYNEQFF. Here the CDR3 DNA reads TGCAGCGGCAAACGGTCCTACAATGAGCAGTTCTTC.

J is TRBJ1-2 and V is TRBV6-1, with D unclear. V dropped 0 bases and J dropped 1 base, with 9 bases sitting between them. Germline-derived CDR1 and CDR2 are MNHNS and SASEGT. The CDR3 loop spans 15 amino acids. CDR3 in amino acids: CASSEASRVNYGYTF. DNA of the CDR3: TGTGCCAGCAGTGAAGCCTCCCGCGTTAACTATGGCTACACCTTC.

This clone has more than one count but fewer than ten. The chain links TRBV9 to TRBJ1-6; D possibly corresponds to TRBD1 (5 bases). The CDR3 runs 16 residues. V gave up 0 bases and J gave up 6 bases, with 13 bases separating them. The germline V gene encodes CDR1 SGDLS and CDR2 YYNGEE. The CDR3 DNA follows: TGTGCCAGCAGCGTAGGAGACCGGGGGTCTAATTCACCCCTCCACTTT. This sequence encodes CASSVGDRGSNSPLHF.

This clone was recorded only once. This rearrangement joins TRBV7-3 to TRBJ2-7; 7 nucleotides agree with TRBD1. This CDR3 has 13 amino acids. CDR1 is SGHTA and CDR2 is FQGTGA in the germline V gene. V lost 1 base to trimming and J lost 6 bases; unmatched junction nucleotides: 3. This CDR3 reads CASSLMAGGEQYV. The CDR3 DNA reads TGTGCCAGCAGCTTAATGGCAGGGGGCGAGCAGTACGTC.

The V and J genes are TRBV10-3 and TRBJ1-2; 9 bases fit TRBD1. The CDR3 is 15 amino acids. V gave up 0 bases and J gave up 7 bases; unmatched junction bases: 6. Germline CDR1 is ENHRY and CDR2 is SYGVKD. The DNA for the CDR3 is TGTGCCATCAGTGAGTCTGGTGGGACAGGGTCTGGCTACACCTTC. Amino acid sequence: CAISESGGTGSGYTF.

The chain uses TRBV5-1 and TRBJ2-3, with D possibly TRBD1 on 6 matching bases. Trimming removed 1 base at V and 8 bases at J, with 11 bases between. Germline V CDR1 and CDR2: SGHRS, YFSETQ. The CDR3 loop spans 13 amino acids. CDR3 residues: CASSLTGSGTQYF. The CDR3 nucleotides are TGCGCCAGCAGCTTGACAGGGAGTGGTACGCAGTATTTT.

Written as DNA, the CDR3 is TGTGCCAGCAGTTTTGGGCTAGCGGAAAACACCGGGGAGCTGTTTTTT. Encoded protein: CASSFGLAENTGELFF. This chain links TRBV28 with TRBJ2-2; 7 nucleotides line up with TRBD2. The length of the CDR3 is 16 residues. With 3 bases clipped from V and 2 bases from J, the junction kept 6 bases outside the gene matches. Germline V CDR1 and CDR2: MDHEN, SYDVKM.

The CDR3 loop is CASSPRGTVSTDTQYF. DNA for the CDR3: TGCGCCAGCAGCCCCCGGGGGACGGTGAGCACAGATACGCAGTATTTT. The J gene is TRBJ2-3, the V gene TRBV5-1; perhaps TRBD2 as D (6 bases). Trimming removed 4 bases at V and 0 bases at J, with 15 bases between. The CDR3 contains 16 residues. Germline values: CDR1 SGHRS, CDR2 YFSETQ.

V and J are TRBV10-3 and TRBJ2-5, with a tentative D call TRBD1 (5 bases). V lost 3 bases, J lost 2 bases, and 7 bases lay in between. The length of the CDR3 is 13 residues. CDR1 ENHRY and CDR2 SYGVKD come from the germline V gene. DNA for the CDR3: TGTGCCATCAGTGATGGGGCACAAGAGACCCAGTACTTC. This translates into CAISDGAQETQYF.

This chain joins TRBV28 and TRBJ1-3; 8 bases fit TRBD1. J gave up 2 bases and V 6 bases, and 3 bases lay outside the gene matches. CDR1 is MDHEN, CDR2 SYDVKM, per germline. CDR3 length: 14 residues. The CDR3 DNA reads as TGTGCCAGCAGGACGACAGGGGCTGGAAACACCATATATTTT. Amino acid sequence: CASRTTGAGNTIYF.

The V and J genes are TRBV11-1 and TRBJ2-1; 9 bases align to TRBD2. Germline CDR1 reads SGHAT; CDR2 reads FQDESV (reference sequence). The ends lost 5 bases at V and 2 bases at J; junction bases unmatched: 4. This CDR3 comprises 15 residues. The CDR3 protein is CASSPRGGTYNEQFF. The CDR3 DNA follows: TGTGCCAGCAGCCCGCGGGGGGGGACCTACAATGAGCAGTTCTTC.

The chain combines TRBV12-3 or TRBV12-4 with TRBJ1-2; D perhaps matches TRBD1 (5 bases). The CDR3 sequence is 13 residues long. V lost 8 bases and J 7 bases, leaving 17 bases between the germline ends. The CDR3 is CASGFGASGGYTF. The CDR3 DNA reads as TGTGCCAGCGGCTTTGGGGCATCGGGTGGCTACACCTTC.

The DNA of the CDR3 is TGTGCCAGCAGTTTATTCGGGAATGGAAATTCACCCCTCCACTTT. Translating gives CASSLFGNGNSPLHF. The chain couples TRBV27 to TRBJ1-6, with D hard to call. V was clipped by 1 base and J by 7 bases, with 11 bases between them. This CDR3 is 15 amino acids long. Germline V gene data show CDR1 as MNHEY and CDR2 as SMNVEV (reference sequence).